This T cell receptor beta chain came from a study of blood T cell repertoires in COVID-19. As for the study in general: Sources were T cells, B-cell-depleted T cells, or PBMCs; the material itself was cDNA or gDNA.

CDR1 is SGHRS, CDR2 YFSETQ, per germline. The CDR3 runs 12 residues. The V end was cut by 5 bases, the J end by 7 bases, with 10 bases between. The authors' processing: Researchers report that nucleated cell counts were estimated from reference gene primer amplification. Libraries were prepared by immunoSEQ multiplex PCR; TCRdb keeps only in-frame clonotypes and omits some of them. Clonal size and the V and J genes are those of that table, whereas D and trimming came from the DNA. The sample has under 55,000 clones; about 85% are singletons. The receptor comes from a woman older than 75 with acute or convalescent COVID-19. The chain links TRBV5-1 to TRBJ2-1; D possibly corresponds to TRBD2 (6 bases). Sequencing was carried out using peripheral blood. The CDR3 here is CASRMGGNEQFF. The CDR3 nucleotides are TGCGCCAGCAGAATGGGGGGAAATGAGCAGTTCTTC.